This T cell receptor beta chain was sequenced for a study of tumor and adjacent non-tumor tissue in lung cancer. Study overall: On average, productive TCRbeta reads reached roughly 4 million per sample.

Study outcomes and limitations: Top 100 clones took a larger repertoire share in normal lung.

A modified ARM-PCR protocol with three rounds of nested PCR amplified TCRbeta. TCRdb re-called the multiplex PCR reads with MiXCR, one entry per CDR3 protein. The data contain around 74,000 distinct CDR3 sequences, around 70% of them singletons. No cell sorting was done before RNA was extracted from the tissue. This non-tumor lung sample came from over 3 cm beyond the tumor edge. With regard to this clonotype: The antigen is undetermined. At one end the junction does not follow the germline gene, possibly because of a read error.

The sample consisted of distant non-tumor lung tissue. The TCR comes from a woman aged 45 to 65 with non-small cell lung cancer.

CDR3: CATSDGVPLPNIQYF. CDR3 in DNA: TGTGCCACCAGTGACGGGGTTCCTCTGCCAAACATTCAGTACTTC. This rearrangement joins TRBV6-1 to TRBJ2-4, with D possibly matching TRBD2 (5 bases). The germline CDR1 and CDR2 sequences are MNHNS and SASEGT. There are 15 residues in the CDR3.